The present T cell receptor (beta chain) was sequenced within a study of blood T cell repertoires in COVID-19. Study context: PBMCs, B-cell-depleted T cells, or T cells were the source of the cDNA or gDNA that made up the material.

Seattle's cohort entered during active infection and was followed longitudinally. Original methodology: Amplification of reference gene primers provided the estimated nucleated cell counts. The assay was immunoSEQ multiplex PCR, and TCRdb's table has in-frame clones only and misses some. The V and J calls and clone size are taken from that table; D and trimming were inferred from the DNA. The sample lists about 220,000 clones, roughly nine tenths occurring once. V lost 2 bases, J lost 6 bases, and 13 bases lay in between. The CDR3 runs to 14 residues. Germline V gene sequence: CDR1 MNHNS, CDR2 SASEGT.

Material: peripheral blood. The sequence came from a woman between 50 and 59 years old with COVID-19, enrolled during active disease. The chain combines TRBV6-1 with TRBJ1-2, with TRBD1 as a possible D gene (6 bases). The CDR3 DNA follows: TGTGCCAGCAGTGAAAATAGGGGGTTGGATGGCTACACCTTC. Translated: CASSENRGLDGYTF.